This T cell receptor beta chain was found in a study of tumor-infiltrating lymphocytes in oesophageal squamous cell carcinoma. TCRdb itself ran the PCR reads through MiXCR, one entry per CDR3 protein. The sample records 15,000 to 20,000 distinct CDR3 sequences, more than 35% being singletons. In this sample, this clonotype turned up many times. Sequenced: esophageal tumor tissue. This TCR derives from a male donor with esophageal squamous cell carcinoma.

The CDR3 region has the DNA TGTGCCAGCAGTTACTCGAGAGGGCATGAGCAGTACTTC. As protein: CASSYSRGHEQYF. The V and J genes are TRBV6-6 and TRBJ2-7; TRBD2 is a possible D gene (5 bases). Trimming left V 0 bases short and J 7 bases short, with 10 bases between. The V gene's germline CDR1 is MNHNY and CDR2 SVGAGI (reference sequence). The CDR3 extends over 13 amino acids.